The 8 T cell receptor beta chains reported below all come from one sample, sequenced in a study of blood T cell repertoires in COVID-19. The method was immunoSEQ multiplex PCR; TCRdb's version includes in-frame clones alone and lacks a portion of them. The sample carries 75,000 to 100,000 clones, 87% recorded once. The sample comprised peripheral blood. The receptors originated from a woman at least 80 years old with acute or convalescent COVID-19.

The chain joins TRBV19 to TRBJ1-4; maybe TRBD1 (5 bases). There are 14 residues in the CDR3. CDR1 and CDR2 from the germline V gene are LNHDA and SQIVND (reference sequence). V dropped 3 bases and J dropped 7 bases, with 12 bases sitting between them. CDR3: CASSIGQGTEKLFF. The CDR3 coding sequence is TGTGCCAGTAGTATTGGCCAGGGCACTGAAAAACTGTTTTTT.

V and J are TRBV5-5 and TRBJ2-1; D is unresolved. This CDR3 is 15 amino acids long. Trimming stripped 0 bases from V and 4 bases from J, with 11 bases between. Germline V gene lookup returns CDR1 SGHKS and CDR2 YYEKEE (reference sequence). The CDR3, as DNA: TGTGCCAGCAGCTTGGGGCAAGTTGCATACAATGAGCAGTTCTTC. Translation gives CASSLGQVAYNEQFF.

This clone was seen only a few times. This sequence joins TRBV6-5 and TRBJ2-1; 7 bases map to TRBD1. The CDR3 totals 15 residues. Unmatched junction bases numbered 8, after V lost 7 bases and J lost 2 bases. Per germline, CDR1 MNHEY and CDR2 SVGAGI. The DNA for the CDR3 is TGTGCCAGCAAGCCTAGACAGGGACCCTACAATGAGCAGTTCTTC. Amino acid sequence: CASKPRQGPYNEQFF.

The chain couples TRBV29-1 to TRBJ1-1, with D perhaps TRBD1 (5 bases). With 3 bases removed from V and 7 bases from J, the gap between germline ends came to 15 bases. The CDR3 has 13 residues. Germline assignment: CDR1 SQVTM and CDR2 ANQGSEA. This CDR3 reads CSVDAGLSHEAFF. The CDR3 DNA reads as TGCAGCGTTGATGCGGGGCTCTCTCATGAAGCTTTCTTT.

DNA of the CDR3: TGTGCCAGCAGCCCGATGCAGGGACAGAGAAATTCACCCCTCCACTTT. It translates to CASSPMQGQRNSPLHF. The chain employs TRBV5-6 and TRBJ1-6; 7 bases fit TRBD1. After removal of 4 bases from V and 7 bases from J, the junction contained 11 bases not matched to a gene. The CDR3 has 16 residues. Germline V CDR1 and CDR2: SGHDT, YYEEEE.

The V call is TRBV6-1, the J call TRBJ2-1, with TRBD2 matching 8 bases. The V and J ends lost 0 bases and 3 bases, in that order; junction bases with no gene match: 4. Germline CDR1 is MNHNS and CDR2 is SASEGT. CDR3 length equals 16 residues. CDR3 amino acids: CASSEALAGFYNEQFF. The CDR3 nucleotides are TGTGCCAGCAGTGAAGCTCTAGCGGGCTTCTACAATGAGCAGTTCTTC.

This rearrangement joins TRBV6-5 to TRBJ2-1, with D possibly matching TRBD1 (6 bases). The CDR3 consists of 11 residues. Germline-derived CDR1 and CDR2 are MNHEY and SVGAGI. V lost 6 bases to trimming and J lost 12 bases, with 12 bases between them. CDR3: CASRAPTGQFF. The CDR3 DNA reads TGTGCCAGCAGGGCCCCGACAGGGCAGTTCTTC.

This chain links TRBV6-2 or TRBV6-3 with TRBJ1-1; D gene unclear. Trimming took off 3 bases at V and 5 bases at J, with 10 bases between the two ends. CDR1 is MNHEY and CDR2 is SVGEGT in the germline V gene. The CDR3 runs 13 residues. The CDR3 sequence: CASSYAGGTEAFF. For the CDR3, the DNA is TGTGCCAGCAGTTATGCGGGTGGGACTGAAGCTTTCTTT.